These T cell receptor beta chains were read from a single sample in a study of T-cell memory formation after mild COVID-19. TCRdb re-derived calls from the 5' RACE reads in MiXCR, one entry per CDR3 protein. In the table there are 120,000 or so distinct CDR3 sequences, 5% to 6.5% of which are singletons. The sequencing input was PBMCs or a T cell subset sorted from them (not recorded which). The receptors were sampled from an adult woman who had mild COVID-19 (a few samples of this study predate the infection). Cell type and time point are not known. CDR3s include the opening cysteine and the closing phenylalanine or tryptophan. D genes are given only for firm matches. Part of the rows lack a size; the others show once, few, many or a class for expanded clones.

CASSPLGTLTYEQYF | TGTGCCAGCTCACCACTAGGGACTCTAACCTACGAGCAGTACTTC | TRBV18 | - | TRBJ2-7 | -
CASSQELLPSLNEQFF | TGCGCCAGCAGCCAAGAACTACTACCCTCCCTCAATGAGCAGTTCTTC | TRBV4-3 | - | TRBJ2-1 | -
CASSPPGLAGAYEQYF | TGTGCCAGCAGTCCTCCCGGACTAGCGGGAGCCTACGAGCAGTACTTC | TRBV7-9 | TRBD2 | TRBJ2-7 | many
CASSPGAREQFF | TGTGCCAGCTCCCCAGGGGCTCGTGAGCAGTTCTTC | TRBV18 | - | TRBJ2-1 | many
CASSETGSSYEQYF | TGTGCCAGCAGCGAGACAGGGAGCTCCTACGAGCAGTACTTC | TRBV9 | TRBD1 | TRBJ2-7 | -
CASSFQGFSAFF | TGTGCCAGCAGTTTTCAAGGTTTTAGCGCTTTCTTT | TRBV12-3/TRBV12-4 | - | TRBJ1-1 | few
CASSFVPGQGLSGANVLTF | TGCGCCAGCAGCTTCGTACCGGGACAGGGGCTTTCTGGGGCCAACGTCCTGACTTTC | TRBV5-1 | TRBD1 | TRBJ2-6 | -
CASSLGGGTLSYEQYF | TGTGCCAGCAGTTTAGGCGGAGGGACCCTCTCCTACGAGCAGTACTTC | TRBV12-3/TRBV12-4 | - | TRBJ2-7 | many
CASRGQGNNQPQHF | TGTGCCAGCAGGGGACAGGGGAATAATCAGCCCCAGCATTTT | TRBV2 | TRBD1 | TRBJ1-5 | few
CAWSSGATTDTQYF | TGTGCCTGGAGTTCGGGGGCGACCACAGATACGCAGTATTTT | TRBV30 | - | TRBJ2-3 | few
CASSEGQGRVEDQPQHF | TGTGCCAGCAGTGAAGGACAGGGCCGGGTGGAGGATCAGCCCCAGCATTTT | TRBV25-1 | TRBD1 | TRBJ1-5 | few
CASSQDPARTDTQYF | TGTGCCAGCAGCCAAGACCCAGCGAGGACAGATACGCAGTATTTT | TRBV3-1 | - | TRBJ2-3 | many
CASSQDRSPTEAFF | TGTGCCAGCAGCCAAGATCGGTCTCCCACTGAAGCTTTCTTT | TRBV3-1 | - | TRBJ1-1 | many
CASSYSMGRVGEQYF | TGTGCCAGCAGTTACTCTATGGGTAGGGTAGGAGAGCAGTACTTC | TRBV6-5 | - | TRBJ2-7 | -
CASSDKRATDTQYF | TGTGCCAGCAGTGACAAGCGGGCCACAGATACGCAGTATTTT | TRBV2 | - | TRBJ2-3 | -
CASSDLGASGYEQYF | TGTGCCAGCAGTGACCTCGGTGCTAGCGGCTACGAGCAGTACTTC | TRBV25-1 | TRBD2 | TRBJ2-7 | many
CASSPRADYGQYF | TGTGCCAGCTCACCACGGGCGGACTACGGGCAGTACTTC | TRBV18 | - | TRBJ2-7 | many
CASSFLGVGNSPLHF | TGCGCCAGCAGCTTTCTAGGGGTCGGTAATTCACCCCTCCACTTT | TRBV5-1 | - | TRBJ1-6 | -
CASRRRLAGNQETQYF | TGTGCCAGCAGGCGTAGACTAGCGGGAAATCAAGAGACCCAGTACTTC | TRBV27 | TRBD2 | TRBJ2-5 | -
CATTPHGSDEQFF | TGTGCCACAACCCCTCACGGGAGCGATGAGCAGTTCTTC | TRBV12-3/TRBV12-4 | - | TRBJ2-1 | many
CASSLAGGPGEQFF | TGTGCCAGCAGTTTAGCGGGGGGGCCGGGTGAGCAGTTCTTC | TRBV12-3/TRBV12-4 | - | TRBJ2-1 | many
CASSLGGTMGDTQYF | TGTGCCAGCAGCTTAGGAGGCACGATGGGAGATACGCAGTATTTT | TRBV7-7 | - | TRBJ2-3 | many
CSAGGPSYNEQFF | TGCAGTGCTGGAGGACCTTCCTACAATGAGCAGTTCTTC | TRBV20-1 | - | TRBJ2-1 | -
CASSLDVGVSDTQYF | TGTGCCAGCAGTTTAGATGTGGGGGTGTCGGATACGCAGTATTTT | TRBV12-3/TRBV12-4 | - | TRBJ2-3 | many
CASSQDWSQGGYGYTF | TGTGCCAGCAGCCAAGATTGGTCGCAGGGCGGCTATGGCTACACCTTC | TRBV3-1 | - | TRBJ1-2 | -
CASSLVAGGPETQYF | TGCGCCAGCAGCTTGGTAGCGGGAGGGCCGGAGACCCAGTACTTC | TRBV5-1 | TRBD2 | TRBJ2-5 | -
CASSPNPRETQYF | TGTGCCAGCAGCCCCAACCCCCGGGAGACCCAGTACTTC | TRBV7-2 | - | TRBJ2-5 | -
CASSFRDRGSAEQFF | TGTGCCAGCAGCTTCCGGGACAGGGGATCTGCTGAGCAGTTCTTC | TRBV5-6 | TRBD1 | TRBJ2-1 | -
CASGFRGGPRNTQYF | TGTGCCAGCGGTTTCAGGGGAGGGCCAAGGAATACGCAGTATTTT | TRBV5-6 | - | TRBJ2-3 | few
CASSPPLVNYGYTF | TGTGCCAGCTCACCACCGTTGGTAAACTATGGCTACACCTTC | TRBV18 | - | TRBJ1-2 | few
CSASLLDRGRIYEQYF | TGCAGTGCTAGTCTATTGGACAGGGGGCGCATCTACGAGCAGTACTTC | TRBV20-1 | TRBD1 | TRBJ2-7 | -
CASSQDRNEQFF | TGTGCCAGCAGCCAAGATCGGAATGAGCAGTTCTTC | TRBV4-2 | - | TRBJ2-1 | few
CSVNSGTTGELFF | TGCAGCGTCAATAGCGGAACCACCGGGGAGCTGTTTTTT | TRBV29-1 | - | TRBJ2-2 | many
CASSLPDSRTQYF | TGTGCCAGCAGCCTCCCGGACTCGAGGACGCAGTATTTT | TRBV7-9 | - | TRBJ2-3 | -